The T cell receptor (beta chain) described here comes from a study of T cell responses to AZD1222 COVID-19 vaccine. Findings of the study overall: Repertoires were obtained solely post-peak T cell response. Increases in Spike-specific TCR breadth and depth were seen after two AZD1222 doses. CD4 TCRs associated with vaccination spanned spike, dominating at 160-218 and 743-854.

The repertoire was sequenced with immunoSEQ multiplex PCR; TCRdb's copy has only in-frame clones and lacks some. This table has fewer than 110,000 clones, roughly nine tenths appearing once. A remark on this clone: Its antigen remains unknown.

J was trimmed by 7 bases and V by 9 bases; bases with no gene match: 9. This CDR3 is built from 14 residues. The germline V gene has CDR1 MNHNY and CDR2 SVGAGI (reference sequence). Second doses that came at about 4 or about 12 weeks were put together. This chain connects TRBV6-6 to TRBJ2-3; 11 nucleotides match TRBD2. The TCR comes from an adult who received the AZD1222 COVID-19 vaccine. The sequencing used peripheral blood, collected 28 days after the second AZD1222 dose. The CDR3 DNA sequence: TGTGCCAGTAATAGCGGGGGGGCCTCATATACGCAGTATTTT. Amino acid sequence: CASNSGGASYTQYF.